Described below is a single T cell receptor (beta chain) sequence and its context. What it binds is unknown. The CDR3 loop spans 14 amino acids. Trimming took 3 bases from V and 7 from J; bases not matched to a gene: 5. Per germline, CDR1 LNHDA and CDR2 SQIVND (reference sequence). This sample was included in a study of T cell responses to AZD1222 COVID-19 vaccine. Study details: Second-dose groups at about 4 or about 12 weeks were pooled.

Measured with immunoSEQ multiplex PCR; TCRdb has only the in-frame clones, and not every one. Among fewer than 130,000 clones listed, less than 90% were seen once. Findings and limits, study-wide: Seropositive at baseline were only six AZD1222 recipients. Spike regions recognized by vaccine-associated CD4 TCRs spanned the protein, led by 160-218 and 743-854.

The gene calls are TRBV19 and TRBJ2-7; TRBD1 aligns across 11 bases. The specimen was peripheral blood, collected on day 0 of AZD1222 vaccination. The origin of this receptor is an adult in good health. CDR3 protein: CASSIRTGGKEQYF. DNA of the CDR3: TGTGCCAGTAGTATCCGGACAGGGGGCAAGGAGCAGTACTTC. Combining the CDR3 with reference TRBV19 and TRBJ2-7 gives the whole variable domain DGGITQSPKYLFRKEGQNVTLSCEQNLNHDAMYWYRQDPGQGLRLIYYSQIVNDFQKGDIAEGYSVSREKKESFPLTVTSAQKNPTAFYLCASSIRTGGKEQYFGPGTRLTVT.